This passage covers 3 T cell receptor beta chains from one sample sequenced in a study of blood T cell repertoires in COVID-19. The protocol was immunoSEQ multiplex PCR, while the TCRdb copy is restricted to in-frame clones and leaves out a portion. Counted here are over 250,000 clones, about 90% occurring once; the ten biggest clones make up around 1.5%. Sequencing was performed on peripheral blood. The receptors stem from a woman aged 35 to 49 who had recovered from COVID-19.

The chain has TRBV6-5 and TRBJ1-1; 11 bases agree with TRBD1. J lost 4 bases, V lost 4 bases, and 5 bases had no gene match. The CDR3 contains 15 residues. Germline V gene lookup returns CDR1 MNHEY and CDR2 SVGAGI. As DNA, the CDR3 is TGTGCCAGCAGTTCCCTGGACAGGGGGCGCACTGAAGCTTTCTTT. It specifies CASSSLDRGRTEAFF.

The chain joins TRBV5-1 to TRBJ2-3, with 8 positions matching TRBD2. V trimming: 4 bases; J trimming: 1 base; junction bases outside the gene matches: 8. CDR3 length: 16 residues. CDR1 and CDR2 from the germline V gene are SGHRS and YFSETQ. The CDR3 coding sequence is TGCGCCAGCAGCGCGGACCCGGGGGGGGGCACAGATACGCAGTATTTT. It yields the protein CASSADPGGGTDTQYF.

J is TRBJ2-7 and V is TRBV11-2; TRBD1 is a possible D gene (5 bases). Between the trimmed V and J ends, which lost 1 base and 1 base, there was a span of 8 bases. The CDR3 covers 14 residues. In germline, CDR1 is SGHAT, CDR2 FQNNGV. The CDR3 nucleotides are TGTGCCAGCAGCTTAGGTCCAGGGTCCTACGAGCAGTACTTC. It encodes CASSLGPGSYEQYF.